This T cell receptor (beta chain) was observed in a study of beta chain features in type 1 diabetes. V lost 2 bases and J lost 2; bases outside the gene matches: 0. Germline lookup yields CDR1 MNHEY and CDR2 SVGAGI. The CDR3 totals 15 residues. This clone has only a few counts. Its antigen is as yet unknown. Other DNA sequences of this sample code for an identical CDR3. Findings of the study overall: Shorter templates might be favored by PCR, equally in patients and controls. Insertions were fewer and deletions more numerous at VDJ junctions in type 1 diabetes patients.

As every portion of the isolated RNA was reverse transcribed, the sequencing read expressed TCRB transcripts. This table comes from immunoSEQ multiplex PCR, and its TCRdb copy is limited to in-frame clones, with some not included. The sample yields more than 140,000 clones, roughly 9.3% seen once. One heparinised draw of blood, averaging roughly 110 mL, came from each donor. Purity of each sorted population was above 95%. This clonotype originated in a woman aged 40 to 50 in good health. The rearrangement links TRBV6-5 to TRBJ2-6; 7 bases line up with TRBD2. Sequenced material: central memory CD4+ T cells from blood. DNA for the CDR3: TGTGCCAGCAGTTACGGGGGGGCTGGGGCCAACGTCCTGACTTTC. Translating it yields CASSYGGAGANVLTF.